A single sample gave rise to the 12 T cell receptor beta chains below, sequenced in a study of blood T cell repertoires in COVID-19. The method was immunoSEQ multiplex PCR; TCRdb's version includes in-frame clones alone and lacks a portion of them. The sample contains about half a million clones, 70% to 90% of which appear only once. Source material: peripheral blood. The receptors here all came from a human donor in a cohort sampled during active COVID-19.

This clone was recorded once. The chain combines TRBV27 with TRBJ2-1; D is possibly TRBD1 (5 bases). The CDR3 covers 17 residues. The ends were cut back, 6 bases at V and 2 bases at J, with 20 bases in the middle. Per the germline V gene, CDR1 is MNHEY and CDR2 is SMNVEV (reference sequence). CDR3 protein: CASSPGAGARAYNEQFF. Written as DNA, the CDR3 is TGTGCCAGCAGCCCGGGCGCTGGGGCCAGGGCCTACAATGAGCAGTTCTTC.

The chain carries TRBV27 and TRBJ2-7; TRBD2 aligns across 9 bases. The CDR3 runs to 15 residues. In germline, CDR1 is MNHEY, CDR2 SMNVEV (reference sequence). V lost 6 bases and J lost 5; bases outside the gene matches: 11. CDR3 nucleotides: TGTGCCAGCAGGACGCCCCTAGGACTAGCGCACGAGCAGTACTTC. This encodes CASRTPLGLAHEQYF.

This clone was seen a few times. V gene TRBV28 combines with J gene TRBJ1-6, with D tentatively TRBD1 (6 bases). The germline V and J ends were trimmed by 7 bases and 15 bases, with 16 bases remaining between them. This CDR3 comprises 12 residues. Germline V gene sequence: CDR1 MDHEN, CDR2 SYDVKM. The chain's CDR3 is CASTPPRGHLHF. The CDR3 coding sequence is TGTGCCAGCACTCCCCCCCGGGGACACCTCCACTTT. Drawing the rest from reference TRBV28 and TRBJ1-6, the complete variable domain is DVKVTQSSRYLVKRTGEKVFLECVQDMDHENMFWYRQDPGLGLRLIYFSYDVKMKEKGDIPEGYSVSREKKERFSLILESASTNQTSMYLCASTPPRGHLHFGNGTRLTVT.

The V and J genes are TRBV7-2 and TRBJ2-3; TRBD2 matches at 8 bases. Trimming removed 1 base from V and 6 bases from J; junction bases left unmatched: 9. The CDR3 is 16 residues long. Germline V CDR1 and CDR2: SGHTA, FQGNSA. CDR3 nucleotide sequence: TGTGCCAGCAGCTTAGTGCCGGGAGGGCCTTTGGATACGCAGTATTTT. Protein product: CASSLVPGGPLDTQYF.

The gene calls are TRBV6-1 and TRBJ2-3; 10 bases agree with TRBD1. The J segment lost 5 bases and the V segment lost 1 base, leaving 6 bases of the junction unmatched. Germline CDR1 is MNHNS and CDR2 is SASEGT. The CDR3 runs 16 residues. The DNA of the CDR3 is TGTGCCAGCAGTGAAGGGACAGGGGGTTTTTTAGATACGCAGTATTTT. Translating gives CASSEGTGGFLDTQYF.

The V gene is TRBV27, the J gene TRBJ1-2; 8 nucleotides line up with TRBD1. Germline values: CDR1 MNHEY, CDR2 SMNVEV (reference sequence). The junction had 9 bases not matched to a gene; V was cut back by 7 bases and J by 2 bases. This CDR3 comprises 15 residues. The CDR3 here is CASTRQGLENYGYTF. CDR3 bases: TGTGCCAGCACCCGACAGGGGTTAGAGAACTATGGCTACACCTTC.

The chain joins TRBV3-1 (or the pseudogene TRBV3-2) to TRBJ2-2; TRBD1 might be the D (6 bases). The CDR3 loop spans 14 amino acids. The V and J ends lost 3 bases and 5 bases respectively, with 10 bases between them. The germline CDR1 and CDR2 sequences are LGHDT and YNNKEL (reference sequence). This CDR3 reads CASSQGASTGELFF. For the CDR3, the DNA is TGTGCCAGCAGCCAGGGGGCTAGTACCGGGGAGCTGTTTTTT.

V gene TRBV9 combines with J gene TRBJ1-1; D may be TRBD1 (6 bases). The CDR3 extends over 13 amino acids. Trimming pared 8 bases from V and 3 bases from J, leaving 14 bases between. Germline CDR1 is SGDLS and CDR2 is YYNGEE. CDR3 coding DNA: TGTGCCAGTAACAGGGATAAGGACACTGAAGCTTTCTTT. Its protein product is CASNRDKDTEAFF. The whole variable domain, remainder taken from reference TRBV9 and TRBJ1-1, is DSGVTQTPKHLITATGQRVTLRCSPRSGDLSVYWYQQSLDQGLQFLIQYYNGEERAKGNILERFSAQQFPDLHSELNLSSLELGDSALYFCASNRDKDTEAFFGQGTRLTVV.

This rearrangement joins TRBV6-2 or TRBV6-3 to TRBJ1-2, with D unclear. Looked up from germline, CDR1 is MNHEY and CDR2 is SVGEGT. CDR3 length: 11 residues. V lost 3 bases to trimming and J lost 8 bases, with 7 bases between them. This chain's CDR3 is CASSYPQGYTF. The CDR3 bases are TGTGCCAGCAGTTATCCACAAGGCTACACCTTC.

J is TRBJ2-1 and V is TRBV28; 14 bases are shared with TRBD2. Germline CDR1 and CDR2: MDHEN and SYDVKM. V dropped 3 bases and J dropped 10; count of bases not matched to a gene: 5. CDR3 size: 15 residues. In DNA, the CDR3 is TGTGCCAGCAGTTTGCCGGGACTAGCGGGAGCCGAGCAGTTCTTC. It translates to CASSLPGLAGAEQFF.

The V gene is TRBV29-1, the J gene TRBJ2-3, with 8 bases identical to TRBD2. The V segment lost 3 bases and the J segment 3 bases; nucleotides outside the gene matches: 8. Germline CDR1 reads SQVTM; CDR2 reads ANQGSEA. The CDR3 is 15 amino acids. The CDR3 spells CSVDVAGPLTDTQYF. The CDR3 DNA reads as TGCAGCGTTGATGTAGCGGGACCCCTTACAGATACGCAGTATTTT.

V and J are TRBV6-2 or TRBV6-3 and TRBJ1-1, with a weak D call TRBD1 (6 bases). Germline values: CDR1 MNHEY, CDR2 SVGEGT. Between the trimmed V and J ends, which lost 6 bases and 0 bases, there was a span of 20 bases. The CDR3 has 17 residues. The CDR3 nucleotides read TGTGCCAGCAGCCGAAGGACAGTGGGTCGATTGAACACTGAAGCTTTCTTT. Protein product: CASSRRTVGRLNTEAFF.